The T cell receptor (beta chain) described here comes from a study of T cell responses to AZD1222 COVID-19 vaccine. Broader study findings: Sampled repertoires all dated from after the peak T cell response. Seropositive at baseline were only six AZD1222 recipients.

Germline loops: CDR1 LNHDA, CDR2 SQIVND (reference sequence). This CDR3 spans 18 amino acids. With 3 bases clipped from V and 8 bases from J, the junction kept 18 bases outside the gene matches. Second-dose groups at about 4 or about 12 weeks were pooled. This clone was counted once. The antigen is unknown. Sequenced by immunoSEQ multiplex PCR; TCRdb stores in-frame clones only, minus some. The data show roughly 150,000 clones, roughly 92% seen once. This TCR came from an adult who received the AZD1222 COVID-19 vaccine. The sequencing used peripheral blood, collected 28 days after the second AZD1222 dose. V is TRBV19 and J is TRBJ2-1; 8 bases match TRBD2. CDR3 nucleotides: TGTGCCAGTAGTATGAGTGGGAGGGGGACTAGTAGGCCCGATGAGCAGTTCTTC. This encodes CASSMSGRGTSRPDEQFF.